This T cell receptor (beta chain) was sequenced during a study of CD8+CD57+ T cells in acquired aplastic anemia. The study's findings and limits: Patients shared 25 to 30 CD8+ CDR3 sequences with controls.

Patients included in sequencing had previously demonstrated CD8+CD57+ cell expansion by flow cytometry. The germline CDR1 and CDR2 sequences are SGDLS and YYNGEE. The CDR3 covers 14 residues. V was pared by 10 bases and J by 0 bases, with 6 bases of the junction left unmatched. Profiling that covered TCR beta VDJ and CDR3 relied on genomic DNA as its template. TCRdb re-called the reads through MiXCR, storing one row per CDR3 protein. This table holds 200,000 to 250,000 distinct CDR3 sequences, over 40% found once. In the case of this clonotype: Its antigen is still unknown.

Sequencing was performed on sorted CD4+, CD8+, or CD8+CD57+ T cells (not recorded which) from PBMCs. The receptor was derived from a human donor with aplastic anemia. The rearrangement uses TRBV9 and TRBJ2-2; 7 bases align to TRBD1. CDR3 nucleotide sequence: TGTGCCGGATCCGGGACAGCGAACACCGGGGAGCTGTTTTTT. It encodes CAGSGTANTGELFF. The full variable domain, its missing parts supplied by reference TRBV9 and TRBJ2-2, is DSGVTQTPKHLITATGQRVTLRCSPRSGDLSVYWYQQSLDQGLQFLIQYYNGEERAKGNILERFSAQQFPDLHSELNLSSLELGDSALYFCAGSGTANTGELFFGEGSRLTVL.